Below are 9 T cell receptor beta chains sequenced from a single sample in a study of shared clonotypes between healthy human individuals. The repertoire was sequenced with immunoSEQ multiplex PCR; TCRdb's copy has only in-frame clones and lacks some. The top ten hold less than 1.5% of the sample, which has 950,000 to 1,100,000 clones, about 80% seen once. Sequencing was carried out using memory CD4+ T cells sorted from blood. Stated subset: CD45RA-negative fraction. Every receptor here comes from a man between 18 and 35 years old in good health.

At least ten counts were recorded for this clone. The chain joins TRBV10-1 to TRBJ2-1; 8 bases match TRBD2. The CDR3 length is 15 residues. CDR1 is WNHNN and CDR2 is SYGVQD in the germline V gene (reference sequence). The V gene end was trimmed by 9 bases and the J gene end by 4 bases; junction bases not matched to a gene: 11. CDR3 bases: TGCGCCAGTACCGGGACTAGTTTTGTTTACAATGAGCAGTTCTTC. It codes for CASTGTSFVYNEQFF.

This clone has only a few counts. This sequence joins TRBV6-6 and TRBJ1-5; 7 bases map to TRBD1. This CDR3 has 13 amino acids. Germline loops: CDR1 MNHNY, CDR2 SVGAGI (reference sequence). V shed 5 bases and J 7 bases; nucleotides not matched to a gene: 5. DNA of the CDR3: TGTGCCAGCAGTAGGACAGGACAACAGCCCCAGCATTTT. Translation gives CASSRTGQQPQHF.

The V call is TRBV27, the J call TRBJ1-4; weak D call: TRBD1 (5 bases). Germline-derived CDR1 and CDR2 are MNHEY and SMNVEV (reference sequence). The CDR3 contains 14 residues. Trimming pared 0 bases from V and 8 bases from J, leaving 10 bases between. The CDR3 spells CASSLSQGTEKLFF. The DNA of the CDR3 is TGTGCCAGCAGTTTATCACAAGGGACGGAAAAACTGTTTTTT.

Ten or more counts support this clone. This sequence joins TRBV2 and TRBJ2-1; D is unclear. This CDR3 has 15 residues. CDR1 and CDR2 (germline): SNHLY, FYNNEI. V was cut by 5 bases and J by 0 bases, with 11 bases left in between. CDR3 in amino acids: CASSTSGYSYNEQFF. The CDR3 DNA reads TGTGCCAGCAGTACCTCAGGTTACTCCTACAATGAGCAGTTCTTC.

V and J are TRBV15 and TRBJ1-1; 10 nucleotides match TRBD1. V lost 6 bases to trimming and J lost 10 bases; unmatched junction nucleotides: 2. Germline values: CDR1 LNHNV, CDR2 YYDKDF (reference sequence). This CDR3 contains 11 residues. The CDR3 DNA sequence: TGTGCCACCAGGGGACAGGGGAGAGCTTTCTTT. The encoded protein is CATRGQGRAFF. The full variable domain, in which reference TRBV15 and TRBJ1-1 provide the parts outside the CDR3, is DAMVIQNPRYQVTQFGKPVTLSCSQTLNHNVMYWYQQKSSQAPKLLFHYYDKDFNNEADTPDNFQSRRPNTSFCFLDIRSPGLGDTAMYLCATRGQGRAFFGQGTRLTVV.

V and J are TRBV2 and TRBJ1-2, with D tentatively TRBD1 (5 bases). The CDR3 is made up of 13 amino acids. V was shortened by 6 bases and J by 3 bases, with 11 bases between the two germline ends. Germline lookup yields CDR1 SNHLY and CDR2 FYNNEI. The CDR3 DNA follows: TGTGCCAGCAGGTGGGGCAGCGACTATGGCTACACCTTC. This translates into CASRWGSDYGYTF.

This clone appeared a few times. The CDR3 nucleotides are TGTGCCTGGAGTCAACACACGGGACAGGGCAATCAGCCCCAGCATTTT. Protein: CAWSQHTGQGNQPQHF. The rearrangement links TRBV30 to TRBJ1-5; 8 bases are shared with TRBD1. This CDR3 is built from 16 residues. V shed 2 bases and J 2 bases; nucleotides not matched to a gene: 8. Germline V gene lookup returns CDR1 GTSNPN and CDR2 SVGIG (reference sequence). The variable domain in full, with the rest retrieved from reference TRBV30 and TRBJ1-5, is SQTIHQWPATLVQPVGSPLSLECTVEGTSNPNLYWYRQAAGRGLQLLFYSVGIGQISSEVPQNLSASRPQDRQFILSSKKLLLSDSGFYLCAWSQHTGQGNQPQHFGDGTRLSIL.

This clone has just one count. The chain carries TRBV5-1 and TRBJ2-7; 7 bases align to TRBD2. V shed 4 bases and J 6 bases; nucleotides not matched to a gene: 7. From germline, CDR1 is SGHRS and CDR2 YFSETQ. The CDR3 contains 13 residues. CDR3 bases: TGCGCCAGCAGCCCCCTAGGGAGGGGCGAGCAGTACTTC. Translated: CASSPLGRGEQYF.

The rearrangement links TRBV27 to TRBJ2-1; D may be TRBD1 (5 bases). The germline V gene encodes CDR1 MNHEY and CDR2 SMNVEV (reference sequence). CDR3 length: 15 amino acids. The V and J ends lost 2 bases and 5 bases respectively, with 13 bases between them. CDR3 sequence (DNA): TGTGCCAGCAGTTTAAGGCAGGGCGTTAACAATGAGCAGTTCTTC. It is translated as CASSLRQGVNNEQFF.